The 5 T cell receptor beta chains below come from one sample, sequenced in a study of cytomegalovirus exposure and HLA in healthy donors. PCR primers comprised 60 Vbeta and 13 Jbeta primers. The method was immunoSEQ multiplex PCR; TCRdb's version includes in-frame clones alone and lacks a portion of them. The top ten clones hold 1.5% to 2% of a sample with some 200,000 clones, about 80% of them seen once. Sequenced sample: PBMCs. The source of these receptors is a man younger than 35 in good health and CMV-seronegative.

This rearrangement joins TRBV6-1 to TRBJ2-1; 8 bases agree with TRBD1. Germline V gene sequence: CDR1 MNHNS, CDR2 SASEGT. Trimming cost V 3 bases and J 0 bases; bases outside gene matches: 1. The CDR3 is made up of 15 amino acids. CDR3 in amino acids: CASSDRGPSYNEQFF. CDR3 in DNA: TGTGCCAGCAGTGACAGGGGGCCCTCCTACAATGAGCAGTTCTTC.

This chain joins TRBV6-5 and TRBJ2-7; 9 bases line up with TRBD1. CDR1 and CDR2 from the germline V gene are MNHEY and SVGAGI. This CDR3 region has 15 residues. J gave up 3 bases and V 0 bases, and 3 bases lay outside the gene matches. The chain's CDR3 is CASSYSGGQGYEQYF. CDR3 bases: TGTGCCAGCAGTTACTCAGGGGGACAGGGCTACGAGCAGTACTTC.

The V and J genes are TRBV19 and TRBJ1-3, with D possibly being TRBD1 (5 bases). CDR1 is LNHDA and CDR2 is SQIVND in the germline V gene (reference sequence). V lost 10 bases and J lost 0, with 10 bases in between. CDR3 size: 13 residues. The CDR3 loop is CATNGGSGNTIYF. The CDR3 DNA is TGTGCCACTAACGGGGGCTCTGGAAACACCATATATTTT. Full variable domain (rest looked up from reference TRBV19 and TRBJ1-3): DGGITQSPKYLFRKEGQNVTLSCEQNLNHDAMYWYRQDPGQGLRLIYYSQIVNDFQKGDIAEGYSVSREKKESFPLTVTSAQKNPTAFYLCATNGGSGNTIYFGEGSWLTVV.

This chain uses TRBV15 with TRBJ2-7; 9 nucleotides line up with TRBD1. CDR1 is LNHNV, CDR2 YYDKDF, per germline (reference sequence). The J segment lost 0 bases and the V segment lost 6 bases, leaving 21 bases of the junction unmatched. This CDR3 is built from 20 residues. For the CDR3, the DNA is TGTGCCACCAGTAGGGACCTTAGGGGACAGGGTTTGAGGAGCTCCTACGAGCAGTACTTC. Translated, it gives CATSRDLRGQGLRSSYEQYF.

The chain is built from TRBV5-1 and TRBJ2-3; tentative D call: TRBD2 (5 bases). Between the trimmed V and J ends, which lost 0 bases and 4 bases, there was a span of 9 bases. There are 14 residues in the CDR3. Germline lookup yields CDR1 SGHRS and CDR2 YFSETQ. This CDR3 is CASSLDGGSDTQYF. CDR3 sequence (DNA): TGCGCCAGCAGCTTGGATGGCGGGTCAGATACGCAGTATTTT.